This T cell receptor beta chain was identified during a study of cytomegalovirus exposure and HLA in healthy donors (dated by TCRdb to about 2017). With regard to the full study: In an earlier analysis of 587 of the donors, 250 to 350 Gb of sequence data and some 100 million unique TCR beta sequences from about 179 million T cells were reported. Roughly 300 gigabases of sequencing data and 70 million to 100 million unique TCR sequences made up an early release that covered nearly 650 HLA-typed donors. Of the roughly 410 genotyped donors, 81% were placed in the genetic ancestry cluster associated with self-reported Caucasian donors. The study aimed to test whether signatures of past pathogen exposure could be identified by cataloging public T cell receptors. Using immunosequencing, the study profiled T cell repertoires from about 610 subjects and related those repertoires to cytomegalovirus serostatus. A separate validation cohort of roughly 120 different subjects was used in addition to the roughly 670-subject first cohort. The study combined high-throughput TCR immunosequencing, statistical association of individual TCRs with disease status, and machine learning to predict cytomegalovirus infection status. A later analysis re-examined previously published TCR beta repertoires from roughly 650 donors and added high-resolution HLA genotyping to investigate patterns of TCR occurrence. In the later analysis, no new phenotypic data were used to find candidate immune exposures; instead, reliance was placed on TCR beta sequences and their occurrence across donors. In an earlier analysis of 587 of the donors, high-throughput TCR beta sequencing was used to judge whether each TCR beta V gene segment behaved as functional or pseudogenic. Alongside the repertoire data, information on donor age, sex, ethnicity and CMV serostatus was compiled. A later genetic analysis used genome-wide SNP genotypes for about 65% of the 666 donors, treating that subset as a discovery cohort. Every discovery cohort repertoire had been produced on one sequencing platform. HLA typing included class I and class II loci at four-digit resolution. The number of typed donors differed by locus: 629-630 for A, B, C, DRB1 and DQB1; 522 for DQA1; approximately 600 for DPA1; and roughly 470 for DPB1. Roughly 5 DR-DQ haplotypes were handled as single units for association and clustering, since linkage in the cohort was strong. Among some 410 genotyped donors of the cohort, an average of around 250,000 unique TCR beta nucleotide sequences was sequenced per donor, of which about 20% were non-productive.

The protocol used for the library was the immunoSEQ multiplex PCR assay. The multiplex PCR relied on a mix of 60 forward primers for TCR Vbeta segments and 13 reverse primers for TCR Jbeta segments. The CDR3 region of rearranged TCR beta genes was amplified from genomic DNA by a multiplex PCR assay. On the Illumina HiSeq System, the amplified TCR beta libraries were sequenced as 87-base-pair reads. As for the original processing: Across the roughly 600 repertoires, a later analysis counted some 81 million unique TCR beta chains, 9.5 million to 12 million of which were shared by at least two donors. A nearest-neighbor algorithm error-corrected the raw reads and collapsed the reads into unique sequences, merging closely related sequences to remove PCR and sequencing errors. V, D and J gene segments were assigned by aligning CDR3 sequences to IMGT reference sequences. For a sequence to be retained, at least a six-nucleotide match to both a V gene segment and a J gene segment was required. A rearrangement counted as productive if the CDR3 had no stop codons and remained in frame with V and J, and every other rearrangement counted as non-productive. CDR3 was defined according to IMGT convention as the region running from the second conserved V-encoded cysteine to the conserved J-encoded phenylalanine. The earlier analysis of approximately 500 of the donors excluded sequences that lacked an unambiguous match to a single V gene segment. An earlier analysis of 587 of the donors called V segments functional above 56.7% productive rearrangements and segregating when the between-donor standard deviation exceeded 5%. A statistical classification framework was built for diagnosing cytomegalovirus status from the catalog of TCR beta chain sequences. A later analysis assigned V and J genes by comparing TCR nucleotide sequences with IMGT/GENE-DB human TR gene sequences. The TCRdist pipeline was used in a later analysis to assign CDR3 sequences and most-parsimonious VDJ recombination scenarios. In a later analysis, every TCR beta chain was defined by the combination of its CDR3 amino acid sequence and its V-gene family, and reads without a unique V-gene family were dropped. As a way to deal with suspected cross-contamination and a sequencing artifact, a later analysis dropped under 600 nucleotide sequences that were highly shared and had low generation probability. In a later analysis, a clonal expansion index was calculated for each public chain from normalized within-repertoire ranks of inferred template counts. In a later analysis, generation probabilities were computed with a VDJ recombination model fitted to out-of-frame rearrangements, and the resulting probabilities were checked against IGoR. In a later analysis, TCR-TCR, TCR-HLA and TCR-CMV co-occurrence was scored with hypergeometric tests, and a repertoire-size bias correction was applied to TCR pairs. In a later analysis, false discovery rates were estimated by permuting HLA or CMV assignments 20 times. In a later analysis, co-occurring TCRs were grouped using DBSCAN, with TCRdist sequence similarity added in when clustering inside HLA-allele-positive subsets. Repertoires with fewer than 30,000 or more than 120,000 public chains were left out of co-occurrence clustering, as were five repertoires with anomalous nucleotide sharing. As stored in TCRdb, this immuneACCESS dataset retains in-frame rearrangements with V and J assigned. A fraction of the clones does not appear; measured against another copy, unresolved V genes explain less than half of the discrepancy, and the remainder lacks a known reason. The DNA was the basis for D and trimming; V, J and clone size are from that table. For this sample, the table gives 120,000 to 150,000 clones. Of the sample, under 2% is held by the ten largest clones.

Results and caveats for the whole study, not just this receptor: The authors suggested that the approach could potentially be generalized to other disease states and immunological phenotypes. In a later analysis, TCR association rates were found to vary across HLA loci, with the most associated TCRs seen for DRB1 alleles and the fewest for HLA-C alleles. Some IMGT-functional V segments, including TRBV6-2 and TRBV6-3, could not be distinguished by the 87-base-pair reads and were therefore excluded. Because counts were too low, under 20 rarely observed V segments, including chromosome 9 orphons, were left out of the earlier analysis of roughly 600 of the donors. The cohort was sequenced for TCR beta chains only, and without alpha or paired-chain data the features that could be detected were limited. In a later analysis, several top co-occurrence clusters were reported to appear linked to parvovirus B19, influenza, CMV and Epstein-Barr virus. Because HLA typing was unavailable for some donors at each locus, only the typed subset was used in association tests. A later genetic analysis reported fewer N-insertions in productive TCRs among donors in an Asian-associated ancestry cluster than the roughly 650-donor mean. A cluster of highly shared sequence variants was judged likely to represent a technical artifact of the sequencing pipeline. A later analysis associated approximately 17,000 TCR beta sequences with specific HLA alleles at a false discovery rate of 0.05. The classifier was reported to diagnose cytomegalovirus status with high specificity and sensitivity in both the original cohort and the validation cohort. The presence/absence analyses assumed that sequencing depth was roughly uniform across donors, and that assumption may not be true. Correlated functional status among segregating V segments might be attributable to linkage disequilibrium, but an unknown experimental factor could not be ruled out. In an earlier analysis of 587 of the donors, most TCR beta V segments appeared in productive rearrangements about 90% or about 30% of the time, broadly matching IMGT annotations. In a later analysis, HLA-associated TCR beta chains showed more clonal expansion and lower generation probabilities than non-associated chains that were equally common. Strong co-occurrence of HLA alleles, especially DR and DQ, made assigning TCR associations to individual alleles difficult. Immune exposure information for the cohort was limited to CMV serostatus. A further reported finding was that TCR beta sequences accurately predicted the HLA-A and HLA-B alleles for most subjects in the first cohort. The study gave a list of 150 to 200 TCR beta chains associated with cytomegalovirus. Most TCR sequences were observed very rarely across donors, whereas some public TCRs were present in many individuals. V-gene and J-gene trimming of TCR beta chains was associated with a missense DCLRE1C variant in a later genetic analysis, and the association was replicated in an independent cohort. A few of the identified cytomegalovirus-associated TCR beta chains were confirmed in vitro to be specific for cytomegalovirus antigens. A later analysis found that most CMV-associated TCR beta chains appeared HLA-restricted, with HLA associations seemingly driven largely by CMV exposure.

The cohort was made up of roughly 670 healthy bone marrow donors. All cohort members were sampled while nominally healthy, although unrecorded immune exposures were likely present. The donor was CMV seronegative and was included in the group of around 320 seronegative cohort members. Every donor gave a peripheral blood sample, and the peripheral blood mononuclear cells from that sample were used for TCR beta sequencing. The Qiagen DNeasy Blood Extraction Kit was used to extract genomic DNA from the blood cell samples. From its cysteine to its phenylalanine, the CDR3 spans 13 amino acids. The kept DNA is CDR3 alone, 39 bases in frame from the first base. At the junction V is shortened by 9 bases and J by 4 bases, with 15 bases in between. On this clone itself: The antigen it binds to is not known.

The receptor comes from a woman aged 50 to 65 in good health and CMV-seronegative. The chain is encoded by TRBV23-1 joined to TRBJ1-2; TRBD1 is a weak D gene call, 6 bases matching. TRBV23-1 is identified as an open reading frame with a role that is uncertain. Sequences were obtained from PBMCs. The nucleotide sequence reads TGCGCCAGTAGCCACAGGGCCGGCTATGGCTACACCTTC. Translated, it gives CASSHRAGYGYTF.